This T cell receptor (beta chain) came from a study of cytomegalovirus exposure and HLA in healthy donors. Study results and caveats: TCR beta V segments were, for the most part, productive about 87% or about 30% of the time in an earlier analysis. In a later analysis, TCR association rates varied by HLA locus: DRB1 most, HLA-C fewest.

PCR involved 60 Vbeta and 13 Jbeta primers. The repertoire was sequenced with immunoSEQ multiplex PCR; TCRdb's copy has only in-frame clones and lacks some. The sample has approximately 160,000 clones; around 75% are singletons. A word on this clone: Its target is not known.

In germline, CDR1 is SGHRS, CDR2 YFSETQ. The CDR3 runs to 14 residues. Trimming left V 5 bases short and J 1 base short, with 13 bases between. This TCR was sampled from a human donor in good health. The gene calls are TRBV5-1 and TRBJ2-7; a possible D gene is TRBD1 (6 bases). Sequences were obtained from PBMCs. For the CDR3, the DNA is TGCGCCAGCAGTTCAACAGGGATTTCCTACGAGCAGTACTTC. Translating gives CASSSTGISYEQYF.